This T cell receptor beta chain is from a study of CD8 T cells in Susac syndrome. TCR beta from blood CD8+ and CD4+ T cells was sequenced. The multiple sclerosis control group comprised treatment-naive patients with stable or active relapsing-remitting disease. Bulk CD8+ and CD4+ cells came from magnetic negative isolation; CD8+ TEMRA by FACS. Regarding this clonotype: The junction shows a germline mismatch at one end, possibly a read error.

RNA amounts of 0.5 to 1 ug underwent reverse transcription with random hexamers. It was immunoSEQ multiplex PCR that amplified TCR beta CDR3 across 54 Vbeta and 13 Jbeta. Each CDR3 protein is one row after TCRdb ran MiXCR on the immunoSEQ multiplex PCR reads. The sample holds about 150,000 distinct CDR3 sequences, about 94% seen once. CDR1 and CDR2 (germline): LGHNA, YSLEER. This CDR3 comprises 12 residues. This sequence was found in a human donor with multiple sclerosis. The rearrangement joins TRBV4-3 to TRBJ2-7, with TRBD2 as a possible D gene (5 bases). Sequenced: CD8+ T cells from PBMCs. The CDR3 region is CASSQDGRVRTF. CDR3 sequence (DNA): TGCGCCAGCAGCCAAGATGGGCGGGTCCGGACCTTC.